Sequencing of this TCR beta chain was carried out in a study of cytomegalovirus exposure and HLA in healthy donors. Study as a whole: Approximately 190 million T cells yielded 100 million or so unique TCR beta sequences, as an earlier analysis found.

Points from the study as a whole: Earlier analysis yielded a pattern in which most TCR beta V segments were productive about 90% or about 30% of the time.

Vbeta (60) and Jbeta (13) primers were used in the PCR. TCRdb's copy holds only in-frame clones and misses some; the assay was immunoSEQ multiplex PCR. Here the sample spans under 140,000 clones, nearly 80% being singletons. After removal of 6 bases from V and 4 bases from J, the junction contained 30 bases not matched to a gene. The CDR3 extends over 23 amino acids. Germline values: CDR1 MDHEN, CDR2 SYDVKM. Turning to this clone: What it recognizes is unknown.

The TCR sequence derives from a woman aged 25 to 45 in good health and CMV-seronegative. The rearrangement links TRBV28 to TRBJ2-2; 9 nucleotides agree with TRBD2. The sequencing input was PBMCs. CDR3 sequence: CASSLPNSVIWTSAVGGTGELFF. CDR3 nucleotide sequence: TGTGCCAGCAGCCTTCCCAACTCGGTTATCTGGACTAGCGCAGTAGGCGGCACCGGGGAGCTGTTTTTT.